Following are 28 T cell receptor beta chains from one sample sequenced in a study of control samples from healthy donors and cancer patients. Produced via immunoSEQ multiplex PCR; TCRdb's table is partial and in-frame only. Among roughly 100,000 clones, about 91% were seen once, and the ten largest hold 2% to 3%. What was sequenced was blood. All receptors derive from a woman under 30 in good health.

The count of this clone is one. The chain links TRBV4-2 to TRBJ1-6; 9 nucleotides match TRBD1. The CDR3 sequence is 16 residues long. V lost 0 bases and J lost 8; bases outside the gene matches: 5. The germline V gene encodes CDR1 LGHNA and CDR2 YNFKEQ. CDR3 residues: CASSQDVGTGHSPLHF. In DNA form, the CDR3 reads TGTGCCAGCAGCCAAGATGTCGGGACAGGGCATTCACCCCTCCACTTT.

J is TRBJ1-1 and V is TRBV2; 8 bases align to TRBD1. Trimming removed 4 bases from V and 5 bases from J; junction bases left unmatched: 9. CDR3 length equals 15 residues. CDR1 and CDR2 from the germline V gene are SNHLY and FYNNEI. In DNA, the CDR3 is TGTGCCAGCAGTGTTCGACCAGGGGGCTGGACTGAAGCTTTCTTT. Its protein product is CASSVRPGGWTEAFF.

This chain joins TRBV29-1 and TRBJ2-3; 11 positions match TRBD2. The junction had 2 bases not matched to a gene; V was cut back by 5 bases and J by 4 bases. CDR3 length: 13 residues. Germline loops: CDR1 SQVTM, CDR2 ANQGSEA. Here the CDR3 reads CSVRSGGADTQYF. CDR3 nucleotides: TGCAGCGTTCGTAGCGGGGGGGCAGATACGCAGTATTTT.

The genes are TRBV4-2 and TRBJ1-2; 9 bases match TRBD1. The CDR3 loop spans 16 amino acids. The V gene's germline CDR1 is LGHNA and CDR2 YNFKEQ. V gave up 2 bases and J gave up 0 bases; unmatched junction bases: 4. CDR3 protein: CASSQTGGLSNYGYTF. As DNA, the CDR3 is TGTGCCAGCAGCCAAACAGGGGGCCTATCTAACTATGGCTACACCTTC.

V gene TRBV14 combines with J gene TRBJ2-7, with a possible D match to TRBD2 (6 bases). Germline CDR1 SGHDN, CDR2 FVKESK. The V end lost 6 bases, the J end lost 8 bases, and 20 bases lay between the germline ends. This CDR3 is 14 amino acids long. The CDR3 region is CASRPLMGAGKQYF. The CDR3 nucleotides are TGTGCCAGCAGGCCTCTTATGGGCGCGGGAAAGCAGTACTTC.

The chain joins TRBV30 to TRBJ1-1; D uncertain. The CDR3 sequence is 13 residues long. Germline CDR1 and CDR2: GTSNPN and SVGIG (reference sequence). Trimming took 2 bases from V and 1 from J, leaving 8 bases between them. CDR3 bases: TGTGCCTGGAGTAAGGGCGGGAACACTGAAGCTTTCTTT. Translated: CAWSKGGNTEAFF.

The chain recombines TRBV19 with TRBJ2-4, with unresolved D. Trimming shortened V by 6 bases and J by 4 bases, and 16 bases separated the two germline ends. The V gene's germline CDR1 is LNHDA and CDR2 SQIVND (reference sequence). This CDR3 spans 15 amino acids. In DNA, the CDR3 is TGTGCCAGTAGCCCGGGCTCCGCGAAAAAAAACATTCAGTACTTC. Residues: CASSPGSAKKNIQYF. Together with reference TRBV19 and TRBJ2-4, the CDR3 gives the full variable domain: DGGITQSPKYLFRKEGQNVTLSCEQNLNHDAMYWYRQDPGQGLRLIYYSQIVNDFQKGDIAEGYSVSREKKESFPLTVTSAQKNPTAFYLCASSPGSAKKNIQYFGAGTRLSVL.

This chain links TRBV5-1 with TRBJ1-2; D not certain. Germline V CDR1 and CDR2: SGHRS, YFSETQ. The CDR3 consists of 12 residues. The ends were cut back, 0 bases at V and 4 bases at J, with 4 bases in the middle. CDR3 protein: CASSLGGYGYTF. The CDR3 DNA follows: TGCGCCAGCAGCTTGGGGGGCTATGGCTACACCTTC.

The rearrangement links TRBV11-2 to TRBJ2-1; no clear D. V was shortened by 2 bases and J by 10 bases, with 6 bases between the two germline ends. The CDR3 runs to 11 residues. From germline, CDR1 is SGHAT and CDR2 FQNNGV. The CDR3 sequence: CASSLPGEQFF. As DNA, the CDR3 is TGTGCCAGCAGCTTACCCGGAGAGCAGTTCTTC.

This chain joins TRBV14 and TRBJ2-5, with 10 bases lining up with TRBD2. Germline trimming cut 4 bases from V and 5 bases from J; bases unmatched to any gene: 22. Germline V lookup: CDR1 SGHDN, CDR2 FVKESK. The CDR3 has 20 residues. The CDR3 bases are TGTGCCAGCAGCCCGATCCGACAAGGGGCTAGCGGGAGTCGGGGTGAGACCCAGTACTTC. It yields the protein CASSPIRQGASGSRGETQYF.

The rearrangement joins TRBV28 to TRBJ1-2; D is ambiguous. Germline-derived CDR1 and CDR2 are MDHEN and SYDVKM. The germline V and J ends were trimmed by 2 bases and 4 bases, with 17 bases remaining between them. The CDR3 length is 16 residues. The CDR3 DNA follows: TGTGCCAGCAGTTTAAGTCTTCAGTTCGAACCCTATGGCTACACCTTC. This codes for CASSLSLQFEPYGYTF.

The chain uses TRBV9 and TRBJ2-7; perhaps TRBD1 as D (5 bases). Germline CDR1 and CDR2: SGDLS and YYNGEE. The V gene lost 4 bases and the J gene lost 2 bases, with 16 bases spanning the gap. The CDR3 covers 15 residues. The CDR3 reads CASSSQGSPAYEQYF. CDR3 DNA: TGTGCCAGCAGCAGCCAGGGATCCCCTGCCTACGAGCAGTACTTC.

This chain joins TRBV6-5 and TRBJ1-3, with 7 bases matching TRBD1. Germline CDR1 is MNHEY and CDR2 is SVGAGI. The J segment lost 0 bases and the V segment lost 2 bases, leaving 4 bases of the junction unmatched. The CDR3 has 16 amino acids. CDR3 DNA sequence: TGTGCCAGCAGTTACGGGACAGCGAGCTCTGGAAACACCATATATTTT. Amino acids: CASSYGTASSGNTIYF.

This clone has only a few counts. A clone one base away is much larger, so this may be a read error. In the same sample, other DNA sequences code for this CDR3. The CDR3 DNA sequence: TGTGCCAGCAGTTCGGGGGGCGGGGGCATCCAAGAGACCCAGTACTTC. Translation gives CASSSGGGGIQETQYF. The gene calls are TRBV28 and TRBJ2-5; TRBD2 is a possible D gene (7 bases). Trimming removed 4 bases from V and 1 base from J, with 16 bases in between. Germline V gene lookup returns CDR1 MDHEN and CDR2 SYDVKM. The CDR3 totals 16 residues.

V is TRBV7-9 and J is TRBJ2-7; TRBD2 matches 8 bases. Germline V gene sequence: CDR1 SEHNR, CDR2 FQNEAQ (reference sequence). V shed 4 bases and J 6 bases; nucleotides not matched to a gene: 8. CDR3 length: 14 residues. This CDR3 reads CASSWSGRHGEQYF. In nucleotides, the CDR3 is TGTGCCAGCAGCTGGAGCGGGAGACATGGCGAGCAGTACTTC.

The CDR3 loop reads CASSQSRTANTGELFF. As DNA, the CDR3 is TGTGCCAGCAGCCAATCGAGGACAGCGAACACCGGGGAGCTGTTTTTT. The chain is built from TRBV3-1 (or the pseudogene TRBV3-2) and TRBJ2-2, with a possible D match to TRBD1 (6 bases). CDR1 LGHDT and CDR2 YNNKEL come from the germline V gene (reference sequence). The CDR3 has 16 amino acids. The V end lost 2 bases, the J end lost 0 bases, and 10 bases lay between the germline ends.

The chain couples TRBV5-1 to TRBJ1-2; D uncertain. V lost 0 bases and J 6 bases, leaving 9 bases between the germline ends. This CDR3 has 13 amino acids. The germline V gene has CDR1 SGHRS and CDR2 YFSETQ. The CDR3: CASSLDGVDGYTF. The CDR3, as DNA: TGCGCCAGCAGCTTGGATGGGGTCGATGGCTACACCTTC.

V gene TRBV11-2 combines with J gene TRBJ2-1, with D unresolved. V was trimmed by 2 bases and J by 6 bases, leaving 8 bases between them. The CDR3 consists of 13 residues. CDR1 SGHAT and CDR2 FQNNGV come from the germline V gene. The CDR3 bases are TGTGCCAGCAGCTTACTCCGCATCAATGAGCAGTTCTTC. This encodes CASSLLRINEQFF.

This rearrangement joins TRBV7-9 to TRBJ2-1, with D uncertain. The CDR3 consists of 12 residues. V gave up 5 bases and J gave up 10 bases, with 12 bases separating them. The V gene's germline CDR1 is SEHNR and CDR2 FQNEAQ (reference sequence). The CDR3: CASSPTYREQFF. DNA of the CDR3: TGTGCCAGCAGCCCCACGTATAGAGAGCAGTTCTTC.

This clone has only one observation. CDR3 coding DNA: TGTGCCAGCAGTTTCGGCAGCCTCAGGGAAGCTTTCTTT. Its protein product is CASSFGSLREAFF. The rearrangement links TRBV12-3 or TRBV12-4 to TRBJ1-1; D remains unclear. The V end was cut by 3 bases, the J end by 8 bases, with 13 bases between. The CDR3 is 13 residues long.

V is TRBV2 and J is TRBJ1-6; 7 nucleotides agree with TRBD1. Germline assignment: CDR1 SNHLY and CDR2 FYNNEI. The CDR3 is made up of 13 amino acids. The ends lost 8 bases at V and 7 bases at J; junction bases unmatched: 5. The CDR3 here is CASSTGVNSPLHF. For the CDR3, the DNA is TGTGCCAGCTCAACAGGGGTAAATTCACCCCTCCACTTT.

The gene calls are TRBV28 and TRBJ1-6; TRBD1 is a possible D gene (5 bases). V gave up 6 bases and J gave up 10 bases, with 19 bases separating them. CDR3 length equals 15 residues. Germline V gene data show CDR1 as MDHEN and CDR2 as SYDVKM. The CDR3 reads CASSGDPIGKSPLHF. The CDR3 nucleotides are TGTGCCAGCAGCGGGGACCCGATAGGCAAATCACCCCTCCACTTT.

This chain joins TRBV27 and TRBJ2-7; 11 positions agree with TRBD1. This CDR3 comprises 16 residues. V trimming: 3 bases; J trimming: 3 bases; junction bases outside the gene matches: 7. CDR1 and CDR2 from the germline V gene are MNHEY and SMNVEV (reference sequence). CDR3 loop: CASSFLGQGARYEQYF. The DNA for the CDR3 is TGTGCCAGCAGTTTCCTTGGACAGGGGGCTCGCTACGAGCAGTACTTC.

V gene TRBV6-2 or TRBV6-3 combines with J gene TRBJ1-3; D unclear. The CDR3 spans 15 residues. Trimming left V 2 bases short and J 0 bases short, with 8 bases between. CDR1 is MNHEY and CDR2 is SVGEGT in the germline V gene. The CDR3 loop reads CASSYLPDSGNTIYF. Here the CDR3 DNA reads TGTGCCAGCAGTTACCTGCCCGACTCTGGAAACACCATATATTTT.

V usage is TRBV5-6 and J usage is TRBJ1-6; maybe TRBD1 (5 bases). The germline V gene encodes CDR1 SGHDT and CDR2 YYEEEE. With 4 bases removed from V and 0 bases from J, the gap between germline ends came to 11 bases. The CDR3 runs to 16 residues. The CDR3 DNA reads as TGTGCCAGCAGCAGGACACCGAGCTCCTATAATTCACCCCTCCACTTT. Its protein product is CASSRTPSSYNSPLHF.

The rearrangement joins TRBV6-5 to TRBJ2-1, with D unclear. CDR1 is MNHEY, CDR2 SVGAGI, per germline. V was shortened by 6 bases and J by 9 bases, with 12 bases between the two germline ends. The CDR3 extends over 12 amino acids. In DNA, the CDR3 is TGTGCCAGCAGCCCCGCCGTAGGTGAGCAGTTCTTC. This codes for CASSPAVGEQFF.

The chain joins TRBV14 to TRBJ2-2; D perhaps matches TRBD2 (6 bases). Germline CDR1 is SGHDN and CDR2 is FVKESK. The CDR3 extends over 16 amino acids. Trimming shortened V by 3 bases and J by 3 bases, and 14 bases separated the two germline ends. The CDR3 here is CASSQIPGRHTGELFF. The DNA of the CDR3 is TGTGCCAGCAGCCAGATACCCGGGAGACACACCGGGGAGCTGTTTTTT.

This chain connects TRBV24-1 to TRBJ1-4; D unclear. The V end lost 3 bases, the J end lost 8 bases, and 9 bases lay between the germline ends. The CDR3 loop spans 13 amino acids. The germline V gene encodes CDR1 KGHDR and CDR2 SFDVKD. The CDR3 DNA is TGTGCCACCAGTGATCCGCCTCACGAAAAACTGTTTTTT. It translates to CATSDPPHEKLFF.